This record covers a single T cell receptor beta chain. This sample is part of a study of identical twins. Germline lookup yields CDR1 DFQATT and CDR2 SNEGSKA (reference sequence). This CDR3 is built from 13 residues. The germline V and J ends were trimmed by 5 bases and 5 bases, with 15 bases remaining between them. TCRdb fed the 5' RACE reads into MiXCR, producing one record per CDR3 protein. The profile shows about 520,000 distinct CDR3 sequences, about 20% of them singletons. These same records also appear under a second study, on T cells expressing NK-cell markers.

The clonotype comes from a woman in her late teens or twenties in good health. This chain uses TRBV20-1 with TRBJ1-1; D gene unclear. The sequencing input was CD4+ T cells sorted from blood. The CDR3 DNA reads as TGCAGTGCTGTAGAGAGGATGAGGACTGAAGCTTTCTTT. It is translated as CSAVERMRTEAFF.